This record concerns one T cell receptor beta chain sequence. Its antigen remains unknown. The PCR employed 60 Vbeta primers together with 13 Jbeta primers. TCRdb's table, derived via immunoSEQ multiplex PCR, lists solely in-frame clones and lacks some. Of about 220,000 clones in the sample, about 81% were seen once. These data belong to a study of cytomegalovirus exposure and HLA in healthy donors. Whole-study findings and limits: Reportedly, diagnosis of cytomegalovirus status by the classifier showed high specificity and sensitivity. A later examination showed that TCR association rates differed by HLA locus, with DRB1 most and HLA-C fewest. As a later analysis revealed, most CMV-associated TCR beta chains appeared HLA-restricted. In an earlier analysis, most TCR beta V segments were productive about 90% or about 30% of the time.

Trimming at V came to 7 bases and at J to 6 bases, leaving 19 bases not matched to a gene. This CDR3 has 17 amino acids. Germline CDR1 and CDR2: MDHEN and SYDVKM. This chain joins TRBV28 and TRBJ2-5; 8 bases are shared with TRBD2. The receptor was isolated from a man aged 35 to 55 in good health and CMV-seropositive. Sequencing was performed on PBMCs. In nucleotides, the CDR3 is TGTGCCAGCACCTTAGGAGGTACGGGGGGGACTTATCAGACCCAGTACTTC. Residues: CASTLGGTGGTYQTQYF.